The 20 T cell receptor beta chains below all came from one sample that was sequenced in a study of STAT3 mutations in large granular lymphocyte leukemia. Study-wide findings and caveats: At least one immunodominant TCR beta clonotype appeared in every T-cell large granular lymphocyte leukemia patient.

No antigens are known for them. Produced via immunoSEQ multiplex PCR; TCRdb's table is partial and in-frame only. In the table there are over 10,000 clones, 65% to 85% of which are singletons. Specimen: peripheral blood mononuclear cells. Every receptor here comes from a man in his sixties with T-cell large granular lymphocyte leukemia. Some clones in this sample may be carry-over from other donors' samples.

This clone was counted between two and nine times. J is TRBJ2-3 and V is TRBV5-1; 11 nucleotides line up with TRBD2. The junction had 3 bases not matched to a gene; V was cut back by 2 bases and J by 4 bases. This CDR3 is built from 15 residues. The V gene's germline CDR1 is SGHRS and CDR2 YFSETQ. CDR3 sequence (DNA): TGCGCCAGCAGCTTTAGCGGGAGGGGTGCAGATACGCAGTATTTT. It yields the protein CASSFSGRGADTQYF.

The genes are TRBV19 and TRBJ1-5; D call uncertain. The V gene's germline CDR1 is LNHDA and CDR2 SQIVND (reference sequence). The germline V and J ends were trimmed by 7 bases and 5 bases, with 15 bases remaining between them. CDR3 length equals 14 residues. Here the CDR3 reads CASNSGPGYQPQHF. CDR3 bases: TGTGCCAGTAACTCCGGGCCGGGTTATCAGCCCCAGCATTTT.

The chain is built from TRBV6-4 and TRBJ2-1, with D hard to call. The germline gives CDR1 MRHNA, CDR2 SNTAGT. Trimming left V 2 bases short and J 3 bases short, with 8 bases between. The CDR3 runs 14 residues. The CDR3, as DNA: TGTGCCAGCAGTGACACGGGTTACTACAATGAGCAGTTCTTC. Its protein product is CASSDTGYYNEQFF.

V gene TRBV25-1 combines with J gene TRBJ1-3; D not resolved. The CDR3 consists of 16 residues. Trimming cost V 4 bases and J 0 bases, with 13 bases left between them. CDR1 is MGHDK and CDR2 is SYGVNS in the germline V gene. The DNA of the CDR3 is TGTGCCAGCAGTGCCTCGGGAGGTTCCTCTGGAAACACCATATATTTT. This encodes CASSASGGSSGNTIYF.

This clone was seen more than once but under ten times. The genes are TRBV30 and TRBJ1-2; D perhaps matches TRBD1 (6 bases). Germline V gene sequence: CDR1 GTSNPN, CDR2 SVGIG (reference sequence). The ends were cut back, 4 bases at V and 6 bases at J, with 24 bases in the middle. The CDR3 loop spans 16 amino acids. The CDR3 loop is CAWMVGGHARYDGYTF. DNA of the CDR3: TGTGCCTGGATGGTGGGGGGACACGCCCGGTACGATGGCTACACCTTC.

CDR3 nucleotide sequence: TGTGCCAGCAGCTTAACGGGAGGCCAAAGCACAGATACGCAGTATTTT. Protein product: CASSLTGGQSTDTQYF. The chain has TRBV11-2 and TRBJ2-3, with 7 bases fitting TRBD2. Germline-derived CDR1 and CDR2 are SGHAT and FQNNGV. This CDR3 region has 16 residues. V was pared by 2 bases and J by 0 bases, with 5 bases of the junction left unmatched.

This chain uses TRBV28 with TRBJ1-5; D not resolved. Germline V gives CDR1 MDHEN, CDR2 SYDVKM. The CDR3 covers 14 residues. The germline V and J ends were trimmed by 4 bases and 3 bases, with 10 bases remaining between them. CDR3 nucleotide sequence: TGTGCCAGCAGTTGGCAGAACCCCAATCAGCCCCAGCATTTT. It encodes CASSWQNPNQPQHF.

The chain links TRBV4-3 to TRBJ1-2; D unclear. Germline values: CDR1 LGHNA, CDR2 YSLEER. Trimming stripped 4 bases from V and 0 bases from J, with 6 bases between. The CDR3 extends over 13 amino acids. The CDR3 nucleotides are TGCGCCAGCAGCCGGAATCCTAACTATGGCTACACCTTC. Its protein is CASSRNPNYGYTF.

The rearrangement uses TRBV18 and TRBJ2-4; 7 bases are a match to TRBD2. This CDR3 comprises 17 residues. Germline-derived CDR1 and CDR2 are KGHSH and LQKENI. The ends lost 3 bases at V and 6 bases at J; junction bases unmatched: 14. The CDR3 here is CASSPPWEGRVGNIQYF. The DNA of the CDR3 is TGTGCCAGCTCACCGCCCTGGGAGGGCCGGGTGGGAAACATTCAGTACTTC. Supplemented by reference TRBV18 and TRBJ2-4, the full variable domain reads NAGVMQNPRHLVRRRGQEARLRCSPMKGHSHVYWYRQLPEEGLKFMVYLQKENIIDESGMPKERFSAEFPKEGPSILRIQQVVRGDSAAYFCASSPPWEGRVGNIQYFGAGTRLSVL.

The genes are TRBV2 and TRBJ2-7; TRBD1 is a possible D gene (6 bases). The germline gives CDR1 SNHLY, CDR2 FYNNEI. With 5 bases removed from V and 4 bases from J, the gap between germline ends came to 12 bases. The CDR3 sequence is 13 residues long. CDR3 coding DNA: TGTGCCAGCAGTCAGGACAGTTTATACGAGCAGTACTTC. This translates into CASSQDSLYEQYF.

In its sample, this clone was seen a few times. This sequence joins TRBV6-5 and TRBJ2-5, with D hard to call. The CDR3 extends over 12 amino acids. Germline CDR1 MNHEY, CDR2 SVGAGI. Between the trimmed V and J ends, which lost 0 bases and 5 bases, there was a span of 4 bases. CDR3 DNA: TGTGCCAGCAGTTACTCGAGCGAGACCCAGTACTTC. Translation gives CASSYSSETQYF.

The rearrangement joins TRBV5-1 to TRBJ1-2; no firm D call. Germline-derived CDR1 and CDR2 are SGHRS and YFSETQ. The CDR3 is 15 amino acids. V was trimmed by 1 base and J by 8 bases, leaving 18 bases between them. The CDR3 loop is CASSLSPYNPGGYTF. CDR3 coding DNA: TGCGCCAGCAGCTTGTCCCCTTACAATCCGGGCGGCTACACCTTC.

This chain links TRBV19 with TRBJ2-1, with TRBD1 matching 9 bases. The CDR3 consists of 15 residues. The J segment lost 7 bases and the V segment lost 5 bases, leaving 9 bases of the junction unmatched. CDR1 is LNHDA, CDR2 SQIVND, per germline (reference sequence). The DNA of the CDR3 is TGTGCCAGTAGTGGGGACAGGGTGAAGGGAAATGAGCAGTTCTTC. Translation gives CASSGDRVKGNEQFF.

Written as DNA, the CDR3 is TGCGCCAGCAGCTTACAGGGCTCTAATGAAAAACTGTTTTTT. This encodes CASSLQGSNEKLFF. This chain connects TRBV5-1 to TRBJ1-4; D perhaps matches TRBD1 (6 bases). Germline CDR1 SGHRS, CDR2 YFSETQ. Trimming left V 2 bases short and J 3 bases short, with 8 bases between. The CDR3 is 14 amino acids.

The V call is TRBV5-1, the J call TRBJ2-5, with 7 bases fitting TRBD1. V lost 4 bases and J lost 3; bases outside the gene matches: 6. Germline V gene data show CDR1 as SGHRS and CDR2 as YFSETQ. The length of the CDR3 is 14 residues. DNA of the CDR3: TGCGCCAGCAGCCTAATCACAGGGGAAGAGACCCAGTACTTC. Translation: CASSLITGEETQYF.

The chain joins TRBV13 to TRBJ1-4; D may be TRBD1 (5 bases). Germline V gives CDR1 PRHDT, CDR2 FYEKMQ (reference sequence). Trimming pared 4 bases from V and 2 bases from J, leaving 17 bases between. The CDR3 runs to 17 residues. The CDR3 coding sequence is TGTGCCAGCAGCTCGGGACCTCTCCGGCGGACTAATGAAAAACTGTTTTTT. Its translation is CASSSGPLRRTNEKLFF.

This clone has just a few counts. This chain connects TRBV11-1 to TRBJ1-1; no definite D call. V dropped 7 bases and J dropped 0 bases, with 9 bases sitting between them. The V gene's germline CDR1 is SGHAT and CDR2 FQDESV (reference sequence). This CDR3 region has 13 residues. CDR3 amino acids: CASTVGLNTEAFF. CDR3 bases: TGTGCCAGCACTGTGGGCCTGAACACTGAAGCTTTCTTT.

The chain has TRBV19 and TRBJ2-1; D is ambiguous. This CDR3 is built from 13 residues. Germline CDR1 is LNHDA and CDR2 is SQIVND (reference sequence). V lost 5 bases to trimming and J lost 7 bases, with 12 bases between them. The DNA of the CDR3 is TGTGCCAGTAGTGTTGATCTAGGAAATGAGCAGTTCTTC. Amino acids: CASSVDLGNEQFF.

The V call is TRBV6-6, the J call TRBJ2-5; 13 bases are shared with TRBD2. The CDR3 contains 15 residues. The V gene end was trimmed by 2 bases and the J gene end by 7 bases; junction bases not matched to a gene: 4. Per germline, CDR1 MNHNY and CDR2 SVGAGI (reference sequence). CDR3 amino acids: CASSYTSGRGVTQYF. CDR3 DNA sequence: TGTGCCAGCAGTTACACTAGCGGGAGGGGCGTGACCCAGTACTTC.

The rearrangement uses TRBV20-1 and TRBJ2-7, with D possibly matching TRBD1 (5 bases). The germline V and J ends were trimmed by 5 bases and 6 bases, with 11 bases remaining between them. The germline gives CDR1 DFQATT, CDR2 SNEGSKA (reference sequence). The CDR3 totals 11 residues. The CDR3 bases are TGCAGTGCTGGTCCAGGGTCCGAGCAGTACTTC. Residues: CSAGPGSEQYF.